Listed below are T cell receptor beta chains from one sample, sequenced in a study of T cells after yellow fever vaccination. TCRdb re-called the 5' RACE reads through MiXCR, storing one row per CDR3 protein. The table lists under 350,000 distinct CDR3 sequences, 4.1% of them singletons. The source material was PBMCs, sampled 5 days after the yellow fever booster vaccination. The source of these receptors is a man aged 18 to 29 who received the YFV17D yellow fever vaccine. The conserved cysteine and the conserved F or W are not part of the CDR3 here. Each record gives: V gene, CDR3 protein.

TRBV28	ASSFLGHTGETQY
TRBV9	ASNLDGNSPLH
TRBV12-3/TRBV12-4	ASSPQEYGYT
TRBV2	ASSVTGSNPPQH
TRBV9	ASSSSGPGTQY
TRBV21-1	AGRGGSYEQY
TRBV20-1	SAARSTGELF
TRBV24-1	ATSGPGYYGYT
TRBV5-6	ASSFGVQPQH
TRBV7-2	ASSHQRPPQETQY
TRBV4-3	ASSQETGHEQF
TRBV5-1	ATRQVEGSGELF
TRBV7-7	ASSRTGLGEQF